Presented here are 26 T cell receptor beta chains from one specimen sequenced in a study of cytomegalovirus exposure and HLA in healthy donors. The primer mix had 60 Vbeta and 13 Jbeta primers. Produced via immunoSEQ multiplex PCR; TCRdb's table is partial and in-frame only. The data contain about 140,000 clones, about three quarters of them singletons. Sequencing used PBMCs. The receptors originated from a male donor in good health and CMV-seropositive.

The chain uses TRBV18 and TRBJ1-4, with 7 bases lining up with TRBD1. The CDR3 runs to 13 residues. From germline, CDR1 is KGHSH and CDR2 LQKENI. V lost 2 bases, J lost 7 bases, and 1 base stayed unmatched. The CDR3 DNA reads TGTGCCAGCTCACCAGACAGGGCTGAAAAACTGTTTTTT. It yields the protein CASSPDRAEKLFF.

The chain carries TRBV7-9 and TRBJ2-5, with 7 bases lining up with TRBD1. The CDR3 length is 15 residues. J gave up 0 bases and V 1 base, and 2 bases lay outside the gene matches. Germline assignment: CDR1 SEHNR and CDR2 FQNEAQ (reference sequence). CDR3 nucleotide sequence: TGTGCCAGCAGCTTAGGGGACAGAGACCAAGAGACCCAGTACTTC. It translates to CASSLGDRDQETQYF. Filled out from reference TRBV7-9 and TRBJ2-5, the complete variable domain reads DTGVSQNPRHKITKRGQNVTFRCDPISEHNRLYWYRQTLGQGPEFLTYFQNEAQLEKSRLLSDRFSAERPKGSFSTLEIQRTEQGDSAMYLCASSLGDRDQETQYFGPGTRLLVL.

The chain links TRBV6-1 to TRBJ1-1, with TRBD1 matching 9 bases. Germline CDR1 MNHNS, CDR2 SASEGT. This CDR3 region has 15 residues. V lost 2 bases to trimming and J lost 2 bases; unmatched junction nucleotides: 3. CDR3 sequence reads: CASSERTGENTEAFF. The CDR3 nucleotides read TGTGCCAGCAGTGAAAGGACAGGGGAAAACACTGAAGCTTTCTTT.

The gene calls are TRBV27 and TRBJ2-7; TRBD1 is a possible D gene (6 bases). V lost 3 bases to trimming and J lost 2 bases, with 8 bases between them. This CDR3 is 13 amino acids long. CDR1 MNHEY and CDR2 SMNVEV come from the germline V gene (reference sequence). This CDR3 is CASSFSGAYEQYF. The CDR3 DNA is TGTGCCAGCAGTTTTTCAGGGGCCTACGAGCAGTACTTC.

The chain has TRBV7-3 and TRBJ2-2; 8 bases are shared with TRBD1. The CDR3 consists of 16 residues. Germline CDR1 SGHTA, CDR2 FQGTGA. Unmatched junction bases numbered 11, after V lost 5 bases and J lost 6 bases. For the CDR3, the DNA is TGTGCCAGCAGCCCCCAGGGGGCAGGGAATCCCGGGGAGCTGTTTTTT. Its protein product is CASSPQGAGNPGELFF.

The chain carries TRBV5-1 and TRBJ2-7; D may be TRBD1 (5 bases). The CDR3 sequence is 13 residues long. CDR1 SGHRS and CDR2 YFSETQ come from the germline V gene. V was pared by 4 bases and J by 2 bases, with 10 bases between. The CDR3 nucleotides read TGCGCCAGCAGCCCGAGGACACCCTACGAGCAGTACTTC. This translates into CASSPRTPYEQYF.

A note on this clone: A junction end diverges from the germline sequence, so it may reflect a read error. V is TRBV7-9 and J is TRBJ1-2; TRBD1 agrees at 9 bases. The germline V gene has CDR1 SEHNR and CDR2 FQNEAQ (reference sequence). The length of the CDR3 is 18 residues. The CDR3, as DNA: TGTTCCAGCAGCTTAGCGGGAGGAACCGGGACAGGGAACTATGGCTACACCTTC. Translation: CSSSLAGGTGTGNYGYTF.

J is TRBJ1-6 and V is TRBV7-8; TRBD1 might be the D (5 bases). The V gene's germline CDR1 is SGHVS and CDR2 FQNEAQ. V lost 3 bases and J lost 7, with 10 bases in between. The CDR3 totals 14 residues. The CDR3 nucleotides are TGTGCCAGCAGCTTTTTCCACAGGAATTCACCCCTCCACTTT. It yields the protein CASSFFHRNSPLHF.

This chain uses TRBV27 with TRBJ2-1; weak D call: TRBD1 (6 bases). The germline V and J ends were trimmed by 5 bases and 10 bases, with 12 bases remaining between them. Per the germline V gene, CDR1 is MNHEY and CDR2 is SMNVEV (reference sequence). The CDR3 contains 12 residues. In DNA form, the CDR3 reads TGTGCCAGCAGTAACACCGGGACAGAGCAGTTCTTC. Amino acids: CASSNTGTEQFF.

V is TRBV9 and J is TRBJ2-1; 10 positions match TRBD2. CDR3 length: 19 residues. Germline CDR1 SGDLS, CDR2 YYNGEE. The J segment lost 6 bases and the V segment lost 4 bases, leaving 19 bases of the junction unmatched. The CDR3 DNA sequence: TGTGCCAGCAGCCCACACCCGGGGAGCGGGGGGGCCTTCGGCAATGAGCAGTTCTTC. The encoded protein is CASSPHPGSGGAFGNEQFF.

The rearrangement links TRBV10-3 to TRBJ2-3; 10 nucleotides match TRBD2. Germline assignment: CDR1 ENHRY and CDR2 SYGVKD. After removal of 7 bases from V and 0 bases from J, the junction contained 7 bases not matched to a gene. This CDR3 is built from 16 residues. In DNA form, the CDR3 reads TGTGCCATCAAAAGAACTAGCGGGGCTAGCACAGATACGCAGTATTTT. This sequence encodes CAIKRTSGASTDTQYF.

V is TRBV7-6 and J is TRBJ1-2; TRBD1 matches at 9 bases. After removal of 1 base from V and 10 bases from J, the junction contained 7 bases not matched to a gene. CDR1 and CDR2 from the germline V gene are SGHVS and FNYEAQ. The CDR3 is 14 residues long. CDR3 region: CASSLGMGTGNYTF. The CDR3 DNA reads as TGTGCCAGCAGCTTAGGGATGGGGACAGGGAACTACACCTTC.

This clone was recorded a few times. The rearrangement links TRBV23-1 to TRBJ2-5; perhaps TRBD2 as D (5 bases). TRBV23-1 is reported as an ORF; its role is uncertain. The CDR3 runs to 15 residues. V was pared by 2 bases and J by 1 base, with 11 bases between. The CDR3 loop is CASSQEGRPQETQYF. The DNA for the CDR3 is TGCGCCAGCAGTCAAGAGGGAAGGCCCCAAGAGACCCAGTACTTC.

The rearrangement uses TRBV19 and TRBJ1-1; weak D call: TRBD1 (6 bases). Per germline, CDR1 LNHDA and CDR2 SQIVND (reference sequence). The V gene lost 4 bases and the J gene lost 0 bases, with 9 bases spanning the gap. CDR3 length equals 14 residues. The chain's CDR3 is CASSRGQLNTEAFF. The CDR3 region has the DNA TGTGCCAGTAGTAGAGGACAGCTGAACACTGAAGCTTTCTTT.

This chain connects TRBV6-5 to TRBJ2-3, with a tentative D call TRBD1 (5 bases). The CDR3 runs to 15 residues. The germline V and J ends were trimmed by 11 bases and 6 bases, with 24 bases remaining between them. CDR1 and CDR2 (germline): MNHEY, SVGAGI. CDR3 amino acids: CAGLGVLVVGDTQYF. The CDR3 DNA is TGTGCCGGCCTAGGGGTATTGGTCGTTGGGGATACGCAGTATTTT.

The chain employs TRBV27 and TRBJ2-7; unclear D gene. The CDR3 is made up of 12 amino acids. CDR1 and CDR2 (germline): MNHEY, SMNVEV (reference sequence). V gave up 8 bases and J gave up 3 bases, with 11 bases separating them. CDR3 sequence (DNA): TGTGCCAGCTCATCCAGAGGCTACGAGCAGTACTTC. As protein: CASSSRGYEQYF.

The chain uses TRBV5-1 and TRBJ2-2; TRBD2 aligns across 8 bases. With V trimmed by 5 bases and J by 2 bases, 2 bases remained unmatched. This CDR3 spans 14 amino acids. Germline values: CDR1 SGHRS, CDR2 YFSETQ. The CDR3 DNA is TGCGCCAGCAGGAGCGGGGGTAACACCGGGGAGCTGTTTTTT. Protein sequence: CASRSGGNTGELFF.

Only one count was recorded for this clone. V usage is TRBV5-6 and J usage is TRBJ1-5; tentatively, D is TRBD1 (6 bases). V was trimmed by 1 base and J by 5 bases, leaving 25 bases between them. The CDR3 extends over 19 amino acids. The germline V gene encodes CDR1 SGHDT and CDR2 YYEEEE. In nucleotides, the CDR3 is TGTGCCAGCAGCTTGCTTGGGGGCAGGGTCTTGGGTCGGGATCAGCCCCAGCATTTT. This gives the protein CASSLLGGRVLGRDQPQHF.

V is TRBV4-1 and J is TRBJ1-3; D gene ambiguous. Germline CDR1 and CDR2: MGHRA and YSYEKL. Trimming stripped 0 bases from V and 0 bases from J, with 15 bases between. The CDR3 covers 18 residues. The DNA for the CDR3 is TGCGCCAGCAGCCAAGAGACAAGGCAGGCCGCCTCTGGAAACACCATATATTTT. Protein product: CASSQETRQAASGNTIYF.

This rearrangement joins TRBV7-3 to TRBJ2-2, with 8 nucleotides matching TRBD1. From germline, CDR1 is SGHTA and CDR2 FQGTGA. This CDR3 is built from 15 residues. After removal of 5 bases from V and 5 bases from J, the junction contained 7 bases not matched to a gene. CDR3 loop: CASSIGQGGTGELFF. CDR3 nucleotide sequence: TGTGCCAGCAGCATTGGACAGGGAGGAACCGGGGAGCTGTTTTTT.

The chain uses TRBV6-1 and TRBJ2-7; D may be TRBD1 (6 bases). Looked up from germline, CDR1 is MNHNS and CDR2 is SASEGT. This CDR3 spans 12 amino acids. V shed 7 bases and J shed 3 bases, with 10 bases lying between them. DNA for the CDR3: TGTGCCAGCAAACAGGGTGACTACGAGCAGTACTTC. It is translated as CASKQGDYEQYF.

This chain connects TRBV18 to TRBJ1-1, with 7 bases lining up with TRBD1. V lost 3 bases to trimming and J lost 1 base; unmatched junction nucleotides: 5. Germline V gene data show CDR1 as KGHSH and CDR2 as LQKENI. The CDR3 sequence is 15 residues long. CDR3 sequence reads: CASSPLQGENTEAFF. CDR3 coding DNA: TGTGCCAGCTCACCTCTCCAGGGGGAGAACACTGAAGCTTTCTTT.

The chain couples TRBV15 to TRBJ2-3; D might be TRBD1 (5 bases). The V and J ends lost 2 bases and 2 bases respectively, with 11 bases between them. This CDR3 contains 15 residues. From germline, CDR1 is LNHNV and CDR2 YYDKDF (reference sequence). The CDR3 nucleotides read TGTGCCACCAGCAGAAGGGGCCTAGACACAGATACGCAGTATTTT. Residues: CATSRRGLDTDTQYF.

The V gene is TRBV7-9, the J gene TRBJ2-2, with D tentatively TRBD1 (5 bases). Trimming took off 2 bases at V and 0 bases at J, with 10 bases between the two ends. Germline values: CDR1 SEHNR, CDR2 FQNEAQ (reference sequence). CDR3 length equals 16 residues. In nucleotides, the CDR3 is TGTGCCAGCAGCTTATCTAAAGGGGCGAACACCGGGGAGCTGTTTTTT. Encoded protein: CASSLSKGANTGELFF.

V and J are TRBV7-8 and TRBJ2-5, with 7 bases fitting TRBD2. Germline-derived CDR1 and CDR2 are SGHVS and FQNEAQ. This CDR3 has 14 residues. Germline trimming cut 3 bases from V and 2 bases from J; bases unmatched to any gene: 3. CDR3 in amino acids: CASSLGGNQETQYF. The CDR3 bases are TGTGCCAGCAGCTTGGGGGGGAATCAAGAGACCCAGTACTTC.

The V and J genes are TRBV9 and TRBJ2-5, with TRBD2 as a possible D gene (6 bases). The CDR3 contains 15 residues. Per the germline V gene, CDR1 is SGDLS and CDR2 is YYNGEE. V was shortened by 4 bases and J by 2 bases, with 15 bases between the two germline ends. This chain's CDR3 is CASSIQAGRQETQYF. CDR3 nucleotides: TGTGCCAGCAGCATTCAAGCGGGCCGACAAGAGACCCAGTACTTC.